The T cell receptor beta chain described here comes from a study of blood T cell repertoires in COVID-19. The ends lost 5 bases at V and 8 bases at J; junction bases unmatched: 13. Per the germline V gene, CDR1 is MDHEN and CDR2 is SYDVKM. CDR3 length equals 16 residues. The table came from immunoSEQ multiplex PCR; TCRdb's copy has only in-frame clones and leaves some out. The sample includes 650,000 to 800,000 clones, over 80% seen only once; the top ten take over 0.2%. The source material was peripheral blood. The chain is built from TRBV28 and TRBJ1-4, with 8 bases matching TRBD1. The source is a woman under 30 with acute or convalescent COVID-19. The CDR3 reads CASSEPTGTGGEKLFF. CDR3 bases: TGTGCCAGCAGTGAACCGACCGGGACAGGAGGCGAAAAACTGTTTTTT.